The clone carrying this T cell receptor (beta chain) was observed a handful of times. Antigen specificity is unknown. This sample is drawn from a study of cytomegalovirus exposure and HLA in healthy donors. The wider study: Counted in an early data release were 85 million or so unique TCRs from HLA-typed donors.

Vbeta (60) and Jbeta (13) primers were used in the PCR. The protocol was immunoSEQ multiplex PCR, while the TCRdb copy is restricted to in-frame clones and leaves out a portion. Found here are under 100,000 clones, 60% to 80% of them singletons; the top ten hold around 3.4%. The CDR3 contains 13 residues. Germline V CDR1 and CDR2: MNHEY, SVGAGI. With 6 bases clipped from V and 8 bases from J, the junction kept 7 bases outside the gene matches. Study outcomes and limitations: DRB1 had the most TCR associations and HLA-C the fewest, a later analysis found, with rates varying by HLA locus.

The clonotype was recovered from a man between 45 and 60 years old in good health and CMV-seronegative. Sequencing was performed on PBMCs. This sequence joins TRBV6-5 and TRBJ1-2, with TRBD1 matching over 9 bases. The CDR3 protein is CASRTGTGKGYTF. CDR3 in DNA: TGTGCCAGCAGGACCGGGACAGGGAAAGGCTACACCTTC.